A single sample gave rise to the 29 T cell receptor beta chains below, sequenced in a study of post-analysis software for immune sequencing data. Researchers reported that TCR beta cDNA libraries carried unique molecular identifiers. TCRdb fed the PCR reads into MiXCR, producing one record per CDR3 protein. The sample consists of 740,000 or so distinct CDR3 sequences, approximately 53% of them appearing once. What these receptors recognize is not known. Study-level findings and limits: Among 5 or 6 TRBV segments more frequent in patients than controls were TRBV5-6, TRBV5-1 and TRBV20-1.

The sample consisted of blood. These TCRs come from a girl aged 5-17 years with multiple sclerosis.

This chain connects TRBV25-1 to TRBJ1-6; tentative D call: TRBD1 (5 bases). Trimming took 7 bases from V and 5 from J, leaving 12 bases between them. The germline V gene has CDR1 MGHDK and CDR2 SYGVNS. This CDR3 region has 14 residues. In DNA form, the CDR3 reads TGTGCCAGCAATGACCAGGGAAATAATTCACCCCTCCACTTT. It is translated as CASNDQGNNSPLHF.

This sequence joins TRBV7-3 and TRBJ2-4, with D perhaps given as TRBD1 or TRBD2 (5 bases each). The closer fit of TRBJ2-7 to the DNA end suggests the J call may be wrong. Germline CDR1 is SGHTA and CDR2 is FQGTGA. The CDR3 spans 17 residues. CDR3 DNA: TGTGCCAGCAGCTTAACGGAGGTTGGGGCAACGACCTACGAGCAGTACTTC. As protein: CASSLTEVGATTYEQYF.

This clonotype has a count of ten or more. The chain employs TRBV4-1 and TRBJ2-1; no reliable D call. Germline V gene lookup returns CDR1 MGHRA and CDR2 YSYEKL. V was pared by 5 bases and J by 6 bases, with 8 bases between. The CDR3 has 12 residues. For the CDR3, the DNA is TGCGCCAGCAGCGGCACGGGCAATGAGCAGTTCTTC. Translating gives CASSGTGNEQFF.

The gene calls are TRBV10-1 and TRBJ1-5; D might be TRBD1 (6 bases). The CDR3 contains 13 residues. V was cut by 5 bases and J by 7 bases, with 12 bases left in between. Germline CDR1 WNHNN, CDR2 SYGVQD (reference sequence). Here the CDR3 reads CASSQGLGQPQHF. CDR3 nucleotide sequence: TGCGCCAGCAGTCAGGGGCTCGGACAGCCCCAGCATTTT.

The CDR3 sequence: CSVEGTGMGYTF. In DNA, the CDR3 is TGCAGCGTTGAAGGGACAGGGATGGGCTACACCTTC. The chain combines TRBV29-1 with TRBJ1-2, with TRBD1 matching 8 bases. This CDR3 region has 12 residues. Germline CDR1 reads SQVTM; CDR2 reads ANQGSEA. After removal of 1 base from V and 8 bases from J, the junction contained 3 bases not matched to a gene.

This clonotype appeared a few times. The chain combines TRBV6-1 with TRBJ2-7, with D possibly matching TRBD1 (6 bases). V lost 6 bases, J lost 3 bases, and 9 bases lay in between. Germline values: CDR1 MNHNS, CDR2 SASEGT. CDR3 length: 12 residues. The CDR3 DNA is TGTGCCAGCAGCCGCAGGGGCTACGAGCAGTACTTC. This gives the protein CASSRRGYEQYF.

This clonotype appeared a few times. The chain links TRBV27 to TRBJ2-5, with a tentative D call TRBD1 (6 bases). The V gene lost 3 bases and the J gene lost 9 bases, with 20 bases spanning the gap. Germline lookup yields CDR1 MNHEY and CDR2 SMNVEV (reference sequence). This CDR3 is 15 amino acids long. The CDR3 DNA reads TGTGCCAGCAGTTTTCAGAGGGGGACCTCGTCTGCCCAGTACTTC. Its protein is CASSFQRGTSSAQYF.

This chain connects TRBV7-2 to TRBJ2-7, with 11 nucleotides matching TRBD1. The CDR3 loop spans 15 amino acids. Germline CDR1 SGHTA, CDR2 FQGNSA. V shed 2 bases and J 5 bases; nucleotides not matched to a gene: 5. This CDR3 is CASSLTGTGGHEQYF. The CDR3 nucleotides are TGTGCCAGCAGCTTAACCGGGACAGGGGGTCACGAGCAGTACTTC.

This rearrangement joins TRBV6-1 to TRBJ2-3, with TRBD2 matching over 7 bases. The CDR3 extends over 19 amino acids. Germline-derived CDR1 and CDR2 are MNHNS and SASEGT. J was trimmed by 5 bases and V by 5 bases; bases with no gene match: 22. The CDR3 DNA reads TGTGCCAGCAGTACGCTACTTTTACATGGAGCGGGATATGTAGATACGCAGTATTTT. It specifies CASSTLLLHGAGYVDTQYF.

A note on this clonotype: This may stem from a read error, because a much larger clone lies one nucleotide away. The V call is TRBV29-1, the J call TRBJ2-7, with 8 bases matching TRBD2. Germline CDR1 reads SQVTM; CDR2 reads ANQGSEA. V was pared by 7 bases and J by 7 bases, with 12 bases of the junction left unmatched. The CDR3 covers 13 residues. The CDR3 DNA reads TGCAGCGGCGGACTAGCCCTCTACAATGAGCAGTACTTC. As protein: CSGGLALYNEQYF.

The gene calls are TRBV29-1 and TRBJ2-7, with TRBD2 matching over 10 bases. The junction had 13 bases not matched to a gene; V was cut back by 4 bases and J by 4 bases. The germline gives CDR1 SQVTM, CDR2 ANQGSEA. CDR3 size: 16 residues. The CDR3 DNA reads as TGCAGCGTTGGTCCTAGCGGGAGTCCTAAAATTTACGAGCAGTACTTC. Amino acids: CSVGPSGSPKIYEQYF.

V gene TRBV9 combines with J gene TRBJ2-3, with TRBD2 matching over 7 bases. The CDR3 is 15 amino acids. After removal of 0 bases from V and 2 bases from J, the junction contained 3 bases not matched to a gene. Germline V gene data show CDR1 as SGDLS and CDR2 as YYNGEE. Here the CDR3 DNA reads TGTGCCAGCAGCGTAGCGGGGACTACCACAGATACGCAGTATTTT. This codes for CASSVAGTTTDTQYF.

The chain employs TRBV29-1 and TRBJ1-5; D is unclear. The CDR3 has 12 residues. Between the trimmed V and J ends, which lost 4 bases and 0 bases, there was a span of 4 bases. Germline V gene lookup returns CDR1 SQVTM and CDR2 ANQGSEA. The CDR3 bases are TGCAGCGTTGGGGTTAGCAATCAGCCCCAGCATTTT. It yields the protein CSVGVSNQPQHF.

Only a few counts were recorded for this clonotype. The chain employs TRBV7-8 and TRBJ1-2; perhaps TRBD1 as D (6 bases). CDR1 is SGHVS and CDR2 is FQNEAQ in the germline V gene. V was clipped by 4 bases and J by 4 bases, with 19 bases between them. The CDR3 has 16 amino acids. In nucleotides, the CDR3 is TGTGCCAGCAGCTCGGGGGCTCCCAGGGTGACCTATGGCTACACCTTC. Translated, it gives CASSSGAPRVTYGYTF.

The chain employs TRBV4-1 and TRBJ2-4; D call uncertain. CDR3 length: 16 residues. Germline V CDR1 and CDR2: MGHRA, YSYEKL. The ends were cut back, 0 bases at V and 6 bases at J, with 15 bases in the middle. DNA of the CDR3: TGCGCCAGCAGCCAAGAAGGTCCAGGTTTTGGAAACATTCAGTACTTC. The encoded protein is CASSQEGPGFGNIQYF.

The V gene is TRBV5-5, the J gene TRBJ2-7, with TRBD1 matching over 12 bases. Germline V gene lookup returns CDR1 SGHKS and CDR2 YYEKEE (reference sequence). CDR3 size: 16 residues. V trimming: 0 bases; J trimming: 3 bases; junction bases outside the gene matches: 4. The CDR3 reads CASSLEGTGGIYEQYF. The CDR3 coding sequence is TGTGCCAGCAGCTTGGAGGGGACAGGGGGCATCTACGAGCAGTACTTC.

The chain has TRBV5-4 and TRBJ2-1, with 9 nucleotides matching TRBD2. In germline, CDR1 is SGHNT, CDR2 YYREEE (reference sequence). V lost 4 bases, J lost 3 bases, and 14 bases stayed unmatched. CDR3 length equals 18 residues. CDR3 amino acids: CASSRGTSSSFYYNEQFF. The CDR3 DNA follows: TGTGCCAGCAGCCGAGGGACTAGCTCCAGTTTTTACTACAATGAGCAGTTCTTC.

The chain carries TRBV15 and TRBJ2-3; either TRBD1 or TRBD2 may fit D (5 bases each). This CDR3 comprises 15 residues. The V end was cut by 3 bases, the J end by 4 bases, with 14 bases between. Germline CDR1 and CDR2: LNHNV and YYDKDF (reference sequence). The CDR3 loop is CATSSGATDPDTQYF. CDR3 in DNA: TGTGCCACCAGCAGCGGGGCTACAGACCCAGATACGCAGTATTTT.

This clonotype has more than one count but fewer than ten. The chain carries TRBV29-1 and TRBJ2-7, with 7 bases that match TRBD2. J was trimmed by 2 bases and V by 4 bases; bases with no gene match: 5. Germline CDR1 reads SQVTM; CDR2 reads ANQGSEA. The CDR3 consists of 13 residues. The CDR3 region is CSVGPAGAYEQYF. DNA for the CDR3: TGCAGCGTTGGGCCTGCGGGGGCCTACGAGCAGTACTTC.

The chain recombines TRBV6-5 with TRBJ2-7, with TRBD1 matching 8 bases. Germline CDR1 is MNHEY and CDR2 is SVGAGI. The trim removed 2 bases at V and 2 bases at J, leaving 5 bases unmatched. CDR3 length equals 15 residues. CDR3 in DNA: TGTGCCAGCAGTTACCACCCAGGGGGCACCTACGAGCAGTACTTC. This translates into CASSYHPGGTYEQYF.

CDR3 protein: CASSHEDFIGSPIRPGTQYF. The CDR3 coding sequence is TGTGCCAGCAGCCATGAGGATTTTATCGGTTCTCCCATCCGACCGGGGACCCAGTACTTC. The chain joins TRBV14 to TRBJ2-5; D unresolved. Deletions cut 3 bases from V and 7 bases from J, with 33 bases between. Germline CDR1 SGHDN, CDR2 FVKESK. The CDR3 loop spans 20 amino acids.

The chain employs TRBV20-1 and TRBJ2-4, with no clear D. The germline CDR1 and CDR2 sequences are DFQATT and SNEGSKA (reference sequence). The CDR3 covers 12 residues. The ends were cut back, 2 bases at V and 6 bases at J, with 8 bases in the middle. The CDR3 is CSARPAGNIQYF. In DNA, the CDR3 is TGCAGTGCTAGACCAGCCGGAAACATTCAGTACTTC.

This clonotype was recorded once. The chain employs TRBV12-3 or TRBV12-4 and TRBJ2-3; D might be TRBD2 (7 bases). The CDR3 has 17 amino acids. V shed 6 bases and J shed 13 bases, with 32 bases lying between them. In DNA, the CDR3 is TGTGCCAGCAGCCTCTGGGGGGGCGGGGTCCCCGCAGATATGGAGTATTTT. Translation gives CASSLWGGGVPADMEYF.

This rearrangement joins TRBV4-1 to TRBJ2-5; 11 bases line up with TRBD2. The CDR3 consists of 18 residues. After removal of 1 base from V and 3 bases from J, the junction contained 10 bases not matched to a gene. CDR1 and CDR2 from the germline V gene are MGHRA and YSYEKL. CDR3 protein: CASSQAIAGTSGKETQYF. CDR3 sequence (DNA): TGCGCCAGCAGCCAAGCTATAGCCGGGACTAGCGGAAAAGAGACCCAGTACTTC.

The chain carries TRBV6-1 and TRBJ1-2; D is ambiguous. V lost 1 base, J lost 4 bases, and 10 bases lay in between. This CDR3 comprises 14 residues. CDR1 and CDR2 from the germline V gene are MNHNS and SASEGT. The CDR3 bases are TGTGCCAGCAGTGAAGGGGAAAGGAGCTATGGCTACACCTTC. It translates to CASSEGERSYGYTF.

The chain joins TRBV7-2 to TRBJ1-2; tentatively, D is TRBD1 (5 bases). This CDR3 comprises 14 residues. Trimming left V 5 bases short and J 3 bases short, with 13 bases between. The germline V gene has CDR1 SGHTA and CDR2 FQGNSA. CDR3 residues: CASSQLRGDYGYTF. DNA of the CDR3: TGTGCCAGCAGCCAGCTAAGAGGGGACTATGGCTACACCTTC.

The V call is TRBV7-9, the J call TRBJ2-2; 7 bases map to TRBD1. V lost 6 bases to trimming and J lost 9 bases; unmatched junction nucleotides: 7. Looked up from germline, CDR1 is SEHNR and CDR2 is FQNEAQ (reference sequence). The CDR3 runs 13 residues. CDR3 region: CASSTTGVRELFF. The DNA for the CDR3 is TGTGCCAGCAGTACAACAGGGGTCCGGGAGCTGTTTTTT. Drawing the rest from reference TRBV7-9 and TRBJ2-2, the complete variable domain is DTGVSQNPRHKITKRGQNVTFRCDPISEHNRLYWYRQTLGQGPEFLTYFQNEAQLEKSRLLSDRFSAERPKGSFSTLEIQRTEQGDSAMYLCASSTTGVRELFFGEGSRLTVL.

This clonotype was seen a few times. CDR3 region: CASSPRQASGANVLTF. The CDR3 nucleotides read TGTGCCAGCAGCCCTCGACAGGCGTCAGGGGCCAACGTCCTGACTTTC. This chain links TRBV7-6 with TRBJ2-6, with TRBD1 as a possible D gene (6 bases). The CDR3 consists of 16 residues. Germline values: CDR1 SGHVS, CDR2 FNYEAQ. Trimming pared 5 bases from V and 4 bases from J, leaving 15 bases between.

The CDR3 sequence: CSARDTSGLAKNIQYF. Here the CDR3 DNA reads TGCAGTGCTAGAGATACAAGTGGACTAGCCAAAAACATTCAGTACTTC. The chain recombines TRBV20-1 with TRBJ2-4; tentatively, D is TRBD2 (5 bases). This CDR3 has 16 amino acids. CDR1 DFQATT and CDR2 SNEGSKA come from the germline V gene (reference sequence). The V end lost 0 bases, the J end lost 0 bases, and 12 bases lay between the germline ends.